Shown below are 2 T cell receptor beta chains from a single sample sequenced in a study of cytotoxic CD8 clonotypes in ibrutinib-treated CLL. The assay was immunoSEQ multiplex PCR, and TCRdb's table has in-frame clones only and misses some. This sample carries under 150,000 clones, less than 95% of them seen once, and the ten largest clones take 11%. Sequencing used PBMCs, obtained after 12 months of ibrutinib treatment. These receptor sequences come from a human donor with chronic lymphocytic leukemia.

The chain carries TRBV19 and TRBJ1-5, with 8 bases lining up with TRBD1. The V segment lost 7 bases and the J segment 1 base; nucleotides outside the gene matches: 9. The CDR3 loop spans 16 amino acids. The germline V gene has CDR1 LNHDA and CDR2 SQIVND (reference sequence). The DNA of the CDR3 is TGTGCCAGTACACCAATCCACAGGGGGAGCAATCAGCCCCAGCATTTT. Its translation: CASTPIHRGSNQPQHF.

The chain carries TRBV28 and TRBJ2-3; the D gene is possibly TRBD2 (5 bases). Per germline, CDR1 MDHEN and CDR2 SYDVKM. The V gene lost 11 bases and the J gene lost 4 bases, with 13 bases spanning the gap. This CDR3 has 12 amino acids. DNA for the CDR3: TGTGCCTCCCTAAGCGGCCCAGATACGCAGTATTTT. Translation gives CASLSGPDTQYF.